The T cell receptor beta chain described here comes from a study of metastatic and nonmetastatic thyroid tumors. Looking at the study overall: For malignant and benign thyroid patients, tumor or nodule tissue and blood were the sources whose repertoires were compared.

This clone counts as large (0.1 to 1%). Every patient underwent thyroid surgery untreated. With MiXCR, TCRdb called clones anew from the PCR reads. This sample carries about 5,900 clones, roughly 25% of them seen once, and the ten largest clones take around 10%. Germline CDR1 and CDR2: MNHNS and SASEGT. The CDR3 is made up of 16 amino acids. Trimming at V came to 6 bases and at J to 5 bases, leaving 10 bases not matched to a gene. This receptor was identified in a male donor with papillary thyroid cancer or a benign thyroid nodule (not recorded which). Some clones in this sample may be carry-over from other donors' samples. The rearrangement uses TRBV6-1 and TRBJ2-2; the match to TRBD1 covers 9 bases. The sequencing sample was made of adjacent normal tissue. The chain's CDR3 is CASRIQGARLTGELFF. CDR3 coding DNA: TGTGCCAGCAGAATACAGGGGGCGCGGTTAACCGGGGAGCTGTTTTTT.